In its sample, the clone carrying this T cell receptor (beta chain) ranks as medium-sized (0.01 to 0.1%). Its antigen is currently unknown. After constant-region reverse-primer amplification, full-length variable regions underwent semi-nested PCR with Nested Universal Primer A. TCRdb redid the calling of the 5' RACE reads with MiXCR, one entry per CDR3 protein. The repertoire holds approximately 8,800 distinct CDR3 sequences, around 53% seen once, with approximately 5.2% in the top ten. Memory CD4+ cells were defined as CD4+CD45RO+CD25-. CDR3 length: 15 residues. J was trimmed by 5 bases and V by 4 bases; bases with no gene match: 9. Germline V gene data show CDR1 as SGHRS and CDR2 as YFSETQ. Study-wide findings and caveats: Greatest tumor Treg TCR overlap was with tumor naive CD4+ cells.

The gene calls are TRBV5-1 and TRBJ1-1; 9 nucleotides align to TRBD1. Sequencing was done on a sample of memory CD4+ T cells sorted from a lymph node. Subset specified: memory CD4+ T cells, CD4+CD45RO+CD25-. The clonotype was recovered from a female donor with breast cancer. The CDR3 here is CASSGQTGGATEAFF. CDR3 DNA sequence: TGCGCCAGCAGCGGTCAGACAGGGGGTGCGACTGAAGCTTTCTTT.